This TCR beta chain is from a study of cytomegalovirus exposure and HLA in healthy donors. The PCR was carried out with 60 Vbeta primers and 13 Jbeta primers. This table comes from immunoSEQ multiplex PCR, and its TCRdb copy is limited to in-frame clones, with some not included. The data show some 150,000 clones, with about three quarters seen just once and 5% to 8% held by the top ten. CDR1 and CDR2 (germline): SQVTM, ANQGSEA. The CDR3 loop spans 13 amino acids. The V segment lost 7 bases and the J segment 4 bases; nucleotides outside the gene matches: 8. V usage is TRBV29-1 and J usage is TRBJ2-5; TRBD1 matches 8 bases. The clonotype was recovered from a man aged 35 to 55 in good health and CMV-seropositive. The sample consisted of PBMCs. This CDR3 is CSAGDRSPETQYF. CDR3 nucleotide sequence: TGCAGCGCAGGGGACAGGTCACCAGAGACCCAGTACTTC.